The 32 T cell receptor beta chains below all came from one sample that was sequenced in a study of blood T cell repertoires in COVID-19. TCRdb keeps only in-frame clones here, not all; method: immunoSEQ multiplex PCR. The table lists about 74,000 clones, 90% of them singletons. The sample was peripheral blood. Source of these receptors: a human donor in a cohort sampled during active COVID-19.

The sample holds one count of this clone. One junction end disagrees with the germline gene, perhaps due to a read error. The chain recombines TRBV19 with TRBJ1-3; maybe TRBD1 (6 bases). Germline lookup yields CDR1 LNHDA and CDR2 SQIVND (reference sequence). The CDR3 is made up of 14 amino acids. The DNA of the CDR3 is TGTGTCAGTAGACCACAGGGTCGCGGAAACACCATATATTTT. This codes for CVSRPQGRGNTIYF. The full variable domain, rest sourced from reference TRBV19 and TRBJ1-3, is DGGITQSPKYLFRKEGQNVTLSCEQNLNHDAMYWYRQDPGQGLRLIYYSQIVNDFQKGDIAEGYSVSREKKESFPLTVTSAQKNPTAFYLCVSRPQGRGNTIYFGEGSWLTVV.

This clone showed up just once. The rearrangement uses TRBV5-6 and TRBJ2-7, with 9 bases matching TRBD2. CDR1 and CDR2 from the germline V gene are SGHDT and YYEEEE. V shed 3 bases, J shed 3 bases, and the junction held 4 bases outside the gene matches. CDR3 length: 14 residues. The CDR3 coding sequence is TGTGCCAGCAGCTGGGGGACTAGCCACTACGAGCAGTACTTC. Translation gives CASSWGTSHYEQYF.

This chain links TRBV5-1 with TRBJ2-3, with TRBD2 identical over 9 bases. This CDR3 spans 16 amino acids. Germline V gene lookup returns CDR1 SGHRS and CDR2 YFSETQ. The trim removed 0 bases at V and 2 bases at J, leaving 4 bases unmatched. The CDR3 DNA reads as TGCGCCAGCAGCTTGGGACTAGCGGAACTCACAGATACGCAGTATTTT. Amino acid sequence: CASSLGLAELTDTQYF. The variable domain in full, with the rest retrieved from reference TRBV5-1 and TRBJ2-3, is KAGVTQTPRYLIKTRGQQVTLSCSPISGHRSVSWYQQTPGQGLQFLFEYFSETQRNKGNFPGRFSGRQFSNSRSEMNVSTLELGDSALYLCASSLGLAELTDTQYFGPGTRLTVL.

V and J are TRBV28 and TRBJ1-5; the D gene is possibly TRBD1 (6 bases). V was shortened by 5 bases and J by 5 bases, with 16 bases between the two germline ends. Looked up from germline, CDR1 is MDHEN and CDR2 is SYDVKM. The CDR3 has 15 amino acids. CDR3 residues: CASSPRGGGDQPQHF. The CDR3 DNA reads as TGTGCCAGCAGTCCCCGAGGGGGAGGGGATCAGCCCCAGCATTTT.

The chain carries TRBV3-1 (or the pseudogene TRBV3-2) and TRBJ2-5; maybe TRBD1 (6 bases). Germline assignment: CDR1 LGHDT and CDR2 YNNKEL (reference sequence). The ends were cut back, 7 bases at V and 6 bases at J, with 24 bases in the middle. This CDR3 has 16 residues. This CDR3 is CASTHSRGGDRQTQYF. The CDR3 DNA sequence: TGTGCCAGCACCCACTCCCGAGGGGGAGACAGGCAGACCCAGTACTTC.

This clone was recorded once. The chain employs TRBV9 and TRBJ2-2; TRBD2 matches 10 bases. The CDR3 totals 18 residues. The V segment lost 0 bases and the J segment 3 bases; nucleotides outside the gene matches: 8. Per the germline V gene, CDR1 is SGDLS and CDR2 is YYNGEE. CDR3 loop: CASSVASGRAMDTGELFF. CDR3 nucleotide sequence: TGTGCCAGCAGCGTAGCCAGCGGGAGGGCCATGGACACCGGGGAGCTGTTTTTT.

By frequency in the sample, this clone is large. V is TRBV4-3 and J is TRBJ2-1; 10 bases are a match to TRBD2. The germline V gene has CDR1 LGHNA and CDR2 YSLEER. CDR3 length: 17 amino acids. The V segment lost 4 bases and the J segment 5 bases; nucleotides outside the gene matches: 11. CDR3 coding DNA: TGCGCCAGCAGCCTGGGATCTAGCGGGAGTCTGAACAATGAGCAGTTCTTC. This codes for CASSLGSSGSLNNEQFF.

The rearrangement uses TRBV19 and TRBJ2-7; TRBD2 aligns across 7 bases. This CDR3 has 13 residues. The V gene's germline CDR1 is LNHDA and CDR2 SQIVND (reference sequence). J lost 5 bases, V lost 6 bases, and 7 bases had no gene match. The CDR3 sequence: CASSSGGSDEQYF. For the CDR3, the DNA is TGTGCCAGTAGCTCGGGCGGGAGTGACGAGCAGTACTTC.

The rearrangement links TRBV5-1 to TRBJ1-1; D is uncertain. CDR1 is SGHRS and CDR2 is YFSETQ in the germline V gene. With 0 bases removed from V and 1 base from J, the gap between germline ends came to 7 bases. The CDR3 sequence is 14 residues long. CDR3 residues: CASSLEPQNTEAFF. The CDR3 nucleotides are TGCGCCAGCAGCTTGGAGCCTCAGAACACTGAAGCTTTCTTT.

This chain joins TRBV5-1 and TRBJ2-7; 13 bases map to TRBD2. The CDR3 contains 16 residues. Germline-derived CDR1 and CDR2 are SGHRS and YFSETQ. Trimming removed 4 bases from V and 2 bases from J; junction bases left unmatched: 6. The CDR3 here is CASSRTGTSGTYEQYF. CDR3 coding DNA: TGCGCCAGCAGCAGAACCGGGACTAGCGGGACCTACGAGCAGTACTTC. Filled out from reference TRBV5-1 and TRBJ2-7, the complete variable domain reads KAGVTQTPRYLIKTRGQQVTLSCSPISGHRSVSWYQQTPGQGLQFLFEYFSETQRNKGNFPGRFSGRQFSNSRSEMNVSTLELGDSALYLCASSRTGTSGTYEQYFGPGTRLTVT.

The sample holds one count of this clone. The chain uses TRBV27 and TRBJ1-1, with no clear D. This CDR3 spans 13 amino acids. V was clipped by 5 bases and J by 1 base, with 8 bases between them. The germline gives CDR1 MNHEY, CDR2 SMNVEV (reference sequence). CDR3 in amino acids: CASSTRENTEAFF. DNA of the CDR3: TGTGCCAGCAGTACGAGGGAGAACACTGAAGCTTTCTTT.

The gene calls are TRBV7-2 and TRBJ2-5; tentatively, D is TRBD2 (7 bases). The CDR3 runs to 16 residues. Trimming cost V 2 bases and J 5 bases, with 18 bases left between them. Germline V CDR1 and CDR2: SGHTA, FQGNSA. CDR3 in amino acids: CASSLKGRGGGETQYF. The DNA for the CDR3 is TGTGCCAGCAGCTTAAAGGGCCGCGGGGGCGGTGAGACCCAGTACTTC.

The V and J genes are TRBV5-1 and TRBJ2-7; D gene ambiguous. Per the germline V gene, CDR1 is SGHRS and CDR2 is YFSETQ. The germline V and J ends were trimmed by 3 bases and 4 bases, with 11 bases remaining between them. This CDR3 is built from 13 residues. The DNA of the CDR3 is TGCGCCAGCAGCTCCGGAGTTCTGTACGAGCAGTACTTC. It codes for CASSSGVLYEQYF.

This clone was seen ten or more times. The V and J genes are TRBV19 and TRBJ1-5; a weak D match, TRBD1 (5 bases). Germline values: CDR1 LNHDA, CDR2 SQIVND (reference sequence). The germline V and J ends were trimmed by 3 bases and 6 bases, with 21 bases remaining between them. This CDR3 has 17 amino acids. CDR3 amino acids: CASSIPIESGYFQPQHF. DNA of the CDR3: TGTGCCAGTAGTATTCCAATCGAGTCAGGGTATTTTCAGCCCCAGCATTTT.

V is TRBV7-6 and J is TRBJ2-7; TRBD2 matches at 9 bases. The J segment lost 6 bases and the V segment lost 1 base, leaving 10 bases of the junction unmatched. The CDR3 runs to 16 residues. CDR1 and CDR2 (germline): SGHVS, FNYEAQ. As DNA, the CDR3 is TGTGCCAGCAGCTTAGGGAACAGCGCGGGGGGGTTCGAGCAGTACTTC. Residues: CASSLGNSAGGFEQYF.

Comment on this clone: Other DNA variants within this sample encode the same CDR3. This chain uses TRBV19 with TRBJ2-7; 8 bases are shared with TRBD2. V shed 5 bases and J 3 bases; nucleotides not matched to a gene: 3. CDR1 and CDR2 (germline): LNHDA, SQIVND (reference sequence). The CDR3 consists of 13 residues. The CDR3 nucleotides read TGTGCCAGTAGTCCGGGGGGGGACTACGAGCAGTACTTC. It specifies CASSPGGDYEQYF.

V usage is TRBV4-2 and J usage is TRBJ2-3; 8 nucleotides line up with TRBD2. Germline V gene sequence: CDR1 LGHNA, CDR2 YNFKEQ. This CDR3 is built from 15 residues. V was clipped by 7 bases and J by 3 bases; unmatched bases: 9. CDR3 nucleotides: TGTGCCAGCACCGCGACTAGCGTTGGTACAGATACGCAGTATTTT. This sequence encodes CASTATSVGTDTQYF.

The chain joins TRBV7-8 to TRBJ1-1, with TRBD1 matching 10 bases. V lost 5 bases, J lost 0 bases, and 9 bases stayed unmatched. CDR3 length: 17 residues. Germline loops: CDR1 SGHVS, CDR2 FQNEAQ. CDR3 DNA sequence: TGTGCCAGCAGCCCCGGGACAGGGGAAGTGGTGAACACTGAAGCTTTCTTT. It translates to CASSPGTGEVVNTEAFF.

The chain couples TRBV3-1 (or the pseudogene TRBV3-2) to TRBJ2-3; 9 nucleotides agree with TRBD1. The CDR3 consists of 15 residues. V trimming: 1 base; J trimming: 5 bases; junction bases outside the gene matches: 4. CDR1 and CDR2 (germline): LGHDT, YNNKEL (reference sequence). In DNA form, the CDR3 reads TGTGCCAGCAGCCAAGCCGGGACAGGGAAAGATACGCAGTATTTT. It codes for CASSQAGTGKDTQYF.

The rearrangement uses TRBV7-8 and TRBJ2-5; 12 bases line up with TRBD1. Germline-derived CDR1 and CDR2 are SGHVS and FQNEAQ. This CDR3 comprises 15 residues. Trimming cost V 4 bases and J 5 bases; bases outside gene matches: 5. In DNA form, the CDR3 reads TGTGCCAGCAGCTCGGGACAGGGGGCCGGCGAGACCCAGTACTTC. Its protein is CASSSGQGAGETQYF. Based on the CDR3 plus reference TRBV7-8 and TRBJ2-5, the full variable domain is GAGVSQSPRYKVAKRGQDVALRCDPISGHVSLFWYQQALGQGPEFLTYFQNEAQLDKSGLPSDRFFAERPEGSVSTLKIQRTQQEDSAVYLCASSSGQGAGETQYFGPGTRLLVL.

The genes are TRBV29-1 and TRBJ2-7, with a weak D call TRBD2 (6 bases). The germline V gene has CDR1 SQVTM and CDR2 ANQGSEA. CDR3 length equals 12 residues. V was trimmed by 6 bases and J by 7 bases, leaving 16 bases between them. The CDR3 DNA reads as TGCAGCGTACGGGACGTGGGGGGAGAGCAGTACTTC. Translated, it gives CSVRDVGGEQYF.

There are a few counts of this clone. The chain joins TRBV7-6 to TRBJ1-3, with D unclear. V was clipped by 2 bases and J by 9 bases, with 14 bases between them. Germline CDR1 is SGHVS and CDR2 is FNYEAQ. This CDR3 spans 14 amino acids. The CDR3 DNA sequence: TGTGCCAGCAGCTTATCGGGAATCAACCCCACCATATATTTT. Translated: CASSLSGINPTIYF. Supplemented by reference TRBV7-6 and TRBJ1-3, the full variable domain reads GAGVSQSPRYKVTKRGQDVALRCDPISGHVSLYWYRQALGQGPEFLTYFNYEAQQDKSGLPNDRFSAERPEGSISTLTIQRTEQRDSAMYRCASSLSGINPTIYFGEGSWLTVV.

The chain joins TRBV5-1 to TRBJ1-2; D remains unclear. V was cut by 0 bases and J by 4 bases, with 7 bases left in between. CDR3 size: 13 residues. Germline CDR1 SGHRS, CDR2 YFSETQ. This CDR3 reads CASSLEIGYGYTF. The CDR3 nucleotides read TGCGCCAGCAGCTTGGAGATCGGCTATGGCTACACCTTC.

The DNA for the CDR3 is TGTGCCAGCAGTTTTGCGGGAAGGAGCTACGAGCAGTACTTC. The encoded protein is CASSFAGRSYEQYF. The V call is TRBV27, the J call TRBJ2-7; possible D gene TRBD2, 6 bases. The germline CDR1 and CDR2 sequences are MNHEY and SMNVEV (reference sequence). V dropped 3 bases and J dropped 3 bases, with 12 bases sitting between them. The CDR3 consists of 14 residues.

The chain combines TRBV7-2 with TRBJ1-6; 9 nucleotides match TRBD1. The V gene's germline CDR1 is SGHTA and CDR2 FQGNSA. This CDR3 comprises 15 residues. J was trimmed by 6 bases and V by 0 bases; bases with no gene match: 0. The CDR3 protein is CASSLAGQGNSPLHF. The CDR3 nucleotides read TGTGCCAGCAGCTTAGCGGGACAGGGTAATTCACCCCTCCACTTT.

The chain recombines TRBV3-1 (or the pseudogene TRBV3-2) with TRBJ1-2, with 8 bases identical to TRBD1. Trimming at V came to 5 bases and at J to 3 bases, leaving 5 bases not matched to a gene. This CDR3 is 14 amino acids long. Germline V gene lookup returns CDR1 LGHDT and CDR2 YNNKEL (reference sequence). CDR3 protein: CASSSGTGYYGYTF. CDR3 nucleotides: TGTGCCAGCAGCTCTGGGACAGGATACTATGGCTACACCTTC.

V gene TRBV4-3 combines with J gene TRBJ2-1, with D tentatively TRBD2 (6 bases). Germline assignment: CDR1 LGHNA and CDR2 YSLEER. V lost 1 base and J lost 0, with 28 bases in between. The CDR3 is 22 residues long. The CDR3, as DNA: TGCGCCAGCAGCCAAGCCCTACCGATGCCAGGGAGGATGTTCAGCTCCTACAATGAGCAGTTCTTC. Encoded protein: CASSQALPMPGRMFSSYNEQFF.

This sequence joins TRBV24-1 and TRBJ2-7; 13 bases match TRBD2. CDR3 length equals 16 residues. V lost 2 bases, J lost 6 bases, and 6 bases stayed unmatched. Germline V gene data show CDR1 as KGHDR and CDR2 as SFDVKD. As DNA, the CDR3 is TGTGCCACCAGTGATTGGAAGACTAGCGGGAGGAGCGAGCAGTACTTC. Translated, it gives CATSDWKTSGRSEQYF.

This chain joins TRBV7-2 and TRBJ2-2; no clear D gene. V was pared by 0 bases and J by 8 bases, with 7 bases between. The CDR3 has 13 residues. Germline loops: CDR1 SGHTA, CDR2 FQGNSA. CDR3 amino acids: CASSLAVRGELFF. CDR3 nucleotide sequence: TGTGCCAGCAGCTTAGCTGTGAGGGGGGAGCTGTTTTTT.

The CDR3 sequence is CASSLAGSLYMNTEAFF. For the CDR3, the DNA is TGCGCCAGCAGCTTGGCGGGGAGCCTCTACATGAACACTGAAGCTTTCTTT. V gene TRBV5-1 combines with J gene TRBJ1-1; D remains ambiguous. V lost 0 bases and J lost 0, with 15 bases in between. This CDR3 has 17 amino acids. The germline CDR1 and CDR2 sequences are SGHRS and YFSETQ.

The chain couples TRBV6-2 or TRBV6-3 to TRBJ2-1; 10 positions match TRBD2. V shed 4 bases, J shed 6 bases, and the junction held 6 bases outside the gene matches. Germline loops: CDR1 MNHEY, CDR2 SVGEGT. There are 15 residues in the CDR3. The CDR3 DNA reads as TGTGCCAGCAGTTCAGGACTAGCGGAGCGCAATGAGCAGTTCTTC. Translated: CASSSGLAERNEQFF.

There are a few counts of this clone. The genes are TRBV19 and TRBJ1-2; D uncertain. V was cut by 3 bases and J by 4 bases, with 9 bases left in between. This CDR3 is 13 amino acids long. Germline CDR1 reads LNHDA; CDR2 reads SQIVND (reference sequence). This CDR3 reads CASSMVGGYGYTF. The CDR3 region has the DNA TGTGCCAGTAGTATGGTAGGCGGCTATGGCTACACCTTC.